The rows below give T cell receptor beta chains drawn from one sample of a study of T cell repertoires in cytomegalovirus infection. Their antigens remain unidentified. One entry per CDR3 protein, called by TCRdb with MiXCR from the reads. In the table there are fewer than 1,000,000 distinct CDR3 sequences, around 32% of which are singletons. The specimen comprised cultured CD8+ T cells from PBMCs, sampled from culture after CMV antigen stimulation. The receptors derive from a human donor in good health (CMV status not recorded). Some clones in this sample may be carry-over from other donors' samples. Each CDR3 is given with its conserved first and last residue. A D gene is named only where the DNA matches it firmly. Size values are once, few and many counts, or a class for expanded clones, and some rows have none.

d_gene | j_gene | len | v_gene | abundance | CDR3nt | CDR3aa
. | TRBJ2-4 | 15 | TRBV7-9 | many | TGTGCCAGCAGCTTAGCGCCCAGGTTCAAAAACATTCAGTACTTC | CASSLAPRFKNIQYF
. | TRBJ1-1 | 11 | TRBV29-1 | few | TGCAGCGTTAGGGGACCCACTGAAGCTTTCTTT | CSVRGPTEAFF
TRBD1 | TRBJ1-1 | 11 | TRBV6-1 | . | TGTGCCAGCAGAGTGGGACAGGAAGCTTTCTTT | CASRVGQEAFF
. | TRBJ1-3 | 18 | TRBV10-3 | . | TGTGCCATCAGTGAGTCCCGGGAACCTTACTCCTCTGGAAACACCATATATTTT | CAISESREPYSSGNTIYF
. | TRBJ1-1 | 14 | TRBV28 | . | TGTGCCAGCAGCCTATCAGGGGCCTACACTGAAGCTTTCTTT | CASSLSGAYTEAFF
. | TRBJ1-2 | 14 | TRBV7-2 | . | TGTGCCAGCAGGGTGAGGGAAGAGGACTATGGCTACACCTTC | CASRVREEDYGYTF
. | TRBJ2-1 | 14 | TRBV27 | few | TGTGCCAGCGGGTCGGGCGGGGTAGTGAATGAGCAGTTCTTC | CASGSGGVVNEQFF
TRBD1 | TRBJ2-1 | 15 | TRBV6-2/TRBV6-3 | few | TGTGCCAGCAGTCTCCGGGACAGGGGACGCTATGAGCAGTTCTTC | CASSLRDRGRYEQFF
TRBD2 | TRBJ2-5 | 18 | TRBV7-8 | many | TGTGCCAGCAGCTTAGGAGCGGGACTAGCGGACCTCCAAGAGACCCAGTACTTC | CASSLGAGLADLQETQYF
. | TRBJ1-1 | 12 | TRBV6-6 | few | TGTGCCAGCAGTTATTTCCGAACTGAAGCTTTCTTT | CASSYFRTEAFF